This T cell receptor beta chain was sequenced in a study of T-cell memory formation after mild COVID-19. There are 14 residues in the CDR3. The germline CDR1 and CDR2 sequences are SEHNR and FQNEAQ (reference sequence). The ends lost 7 bases at V and 7 bases at J; junction bases unmatched: 9. TCR alpha and TCR beta cDNA libraries carrying sample barcodes and UMIs came from 5'RACE with constant-segment primers. TCRdb passed the 5' RACE reads through MiXCR, listing each CDR3 protein once. Counted here are roughly 620,000 distinct CDR3 sequences, more than 15% occurring once; the ten biggest clones make up about 11%. On this clonotype itself: Its specificity is unknown.

Whole-study results and caveats: Contracting clones from day 15 to 85 had balanced CD4/CD8; later expanders favoured CD4+. The SARS-CoV-2 specificity of second-wave clones reaching peak at day 37 remained unverified.

The material sequenced was PBMCs or a T cell subset sorted from them (not recorded which). The sequence came from an adult woman who had mild COVID-19 (a few samples of this study predate the infection). Cell type and time point are not known. This chain uses TRBV7-9 with TRBJ2-5; 10 positions agree with TRBD2. This CDR3 reads CASTQREGIVTQYF. In DNA form, the CDR3 reads TGTGCCAGCACCCAGCGGGAGGGAATCGTGACCCAGTACTTC.